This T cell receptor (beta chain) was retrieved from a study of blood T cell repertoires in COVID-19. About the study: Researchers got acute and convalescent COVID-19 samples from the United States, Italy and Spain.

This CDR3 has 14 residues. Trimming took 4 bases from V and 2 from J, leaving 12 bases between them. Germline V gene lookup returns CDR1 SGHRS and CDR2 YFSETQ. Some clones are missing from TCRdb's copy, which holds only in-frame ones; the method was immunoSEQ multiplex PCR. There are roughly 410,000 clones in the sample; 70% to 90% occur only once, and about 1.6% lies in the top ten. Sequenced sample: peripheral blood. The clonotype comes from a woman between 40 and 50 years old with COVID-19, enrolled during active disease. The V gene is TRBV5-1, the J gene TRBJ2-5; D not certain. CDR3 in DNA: TGCGCCAGCAGCCAAGCATACGGGCAAGAGACCCAGTACTTC. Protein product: CASSQAYGQETQYF.